These T cell receptor beta chains were read from a single sample in a study of vaccination and CD4 T cells after COVID-19. These receptors lack a known antigen. TCRdb used MiXCR to reprocess the PCR reads, holding one entry per CDR3 protein. The data hold 15,000 to 20,000 distinct CDR3 sequences, with approximately 55% observed a single time. Material: CD4+ T cells from blood, cultured in vitro. All receptors derive from a human donor who had recovered from COVID-19. Each CDR3 is given with its conserved first and last residue. The D gene is left open where the match is weak. Where a row states a size, it is once, few, many or the class of an expanded clone; other rows omit it.

J gene	clone size	V gene	D gene	CDR3 DNA	CDR3 protein
TRBJ1-4	-	TRBV28	TRBD1	TGTGCCAGCAGTTCCTCCGGGACAGCCCGTGAAAAACTGTTTTTT	CASSSSGTAREKLFF
TRBJ1-1	few	TRBV6-5	-	TGTGCCAGCAGTTCCGGGGCCGGCACTGAAGCTTTCTTT	CASSSGAGTEAFF
TRBJ1-2	-	TRBV3-1	-	TGTGCCAGCAGCGCAAGAGGGAGGGGATCACGGGGCTACACCTTC	CASSARGRGSRGYTF
TRBJ2-1	few	TRBV5-1	-	TGCGCCAGCAACCCCGTACAGGGCCACAATGAGCAGTTCTTC	CASNPVQGHNEQFF
TRBJ2-7	few	TRBV20-1	TRBD1	TGCAGTGCTAGAGTGGACAGGAACTACGAGCAGTACTTC	CSARVDRNYEQYF
TRBJ2-1	-	TRBV7-3	TRBD2	TGCGCCAGCAGCCAAGTCGGAGCGGGAGGGAAGAATGAGCAGTTCTTC	CASSQVGAGGKNEQFF
TRBJ1-2	-	TRBV20-1	TRBD1	TGCAGTGCTAGGAGGGCCGGGACAGGGGGCATTGGCTACACCTTC	CSARRAGTGGIGYTF
TRBJ1-5	few	TRBV11-2	-	TGTGCCAGCAGCTTAACTTCCGATAGCAATCAGCCCCAGCATTTT	CASSLTSDSNQPQHF
TRBJ1-5	-	TRBV12-5	-	TGTGCTAGTGGTTTTGACAGCAATCAGCCCCAGCATTTT	CASGFDSNQPQHF
TRBJ1-1	-	TRBV5-4	TRBD1	TGTGCCAGCAGCTTGAGGGACAGGAACACTGAAGCTTTCTTT	CASSLRDRNTEAFF
TRBJ1-6	-	TRBV10-3	-	TGTGCCGCGGCCGGTTCGGGTACACCCCTCCACTTT	CAAAGSGTPLHF
TRBJ2-7	few	TRBV7-8	TRBD2	TGTGCCAGCAGCTTAATGCGGGAGGGCCGGTACGAGCAGTACTTC	CASSLMREGRYEQYF
TRBJ1-2	few	TRBV7-2	TRBD1	TGTGCCAGCAGCCGAGACAGGGCTCGACGAAACTATGGCTACACCTTC	CASSRDRARRNYGYTF
TRBJ1-1	-	TRBV5-4	TRBD1	TGTGCCAGCAGCTTCGGACAGGGAGCCACTGAAGCTTTCTTT	CASSFGQGATEAFF
TRBJ1-1	once	TRBV27	-	TGTGCCAGCGGTTCAAGTGCGTGGGGTGAGGCTTTCTTT	CASGSSAWGEAFF
TRBJ2-5	-	TRBV12-3/TRBV12-4	-	TGTGCCAGCACCTCGGGGAGATGGGTCGCGACGGAGACCCAGTACTTC	CASTSGRWVATETQYF
TRBJ2-1	-	TRBV5-4	TRBD2	TGTGCCAGCAGCACCGGGACTAGCGGGTACAATGAGCAGTTCTTC	CASSTGTSGYNEQFF
TRBJ1-5	-	TRBV2	TRBD1	TGTGCCAGCAGTGCCGACAGGGTGGATCAGCCCCAGCATTTT	CASSADRVDQPQHF
TRBJ2-7	few	TRBV6-2/TRBV6-3	TRBD2	TGTGCCAGCTCGAAAGGGACTAGCGGGGGAAAAAGCTCCTACGAGCAGTACTTC	CASSKGTSGGKSSYEQYF
TRBJ1-1	-	TRBV10-3	-	TGTGCCATCAGTGAGGGGCAGGGAGGGACGGCTGAAGCTTTCTTT	CAISEGQGGTAEAFF
TRBJ1-4	once	TRBV2	TRBD1	TGTGCCAGCAGGGACAGGCCTCGTATCGAAAAACTGTTTTTT	CASRDRPRIEKLFF
TRBJ2-1	once	TRBV18	TRBD2	TGTGCCAGCTCACCACCGGGACTAGGTGCCAATGAGCAGTTCTTC	CASSPPGLGANEQFF
TRBJ2-1	-	TRBV6-1	-	TGTGCCAGCAGCCCTTATGAGGATTACAATGAGCAGTTCTTC	CASSPYEDYNEQFF
TRBJ2-2	few	TRBV5-1	TRBD2	TGCGCCAGCAGCTTTGGGGGGGACACCGGGGAGCTGTTTTTT	CASSFGGDTGELFF
TRBJ1-3	-	TRBV28	-	TGTGCCAGCGGGGAGGGAAACACCATATATTTT	CASGEGNTIYF
TRBJ1-1	-	TRBV6-1	TRBD1	TGTGCCAGCAGTGCAGGGGGTCCGTTTGGCACTGAAGCTTTCTTT	CASSAGGPFGTEAFF
TRBJ2-2	-	TRBV6-2/TRBV6-3	-	TGTGCCAGCATCAACAGGTTGAACACCGGGGAGCTGTTTTTT	CASINRLNTGELFF
TRBJ1-2	few	TRBV7-9	TRBD1	TGTGCCAATGGACAGGGGGAGATCGGTGGCTACACCTTC	CANGQGEIGGYTF
TRBJ2-7	-	TRBV21-1	-	TGTGCCAGCAGCATCGGGGTCCTCTCGCCCACCCGCTTC	CASSIGVLSPTRF
TRBJ1-5	-	TRBV27	-	TGTGCCAGCAGTTCAGGGAGGGTAACATCGACCCAGCATTTT	CASSSGRVTSTQHF
TRBJ2-7	-	TRBV3-1	-	TGTGCCAGCAGCCAAGGACTGGCGAGGGGCGAGCAGTACTTC	CASSQGLARGEQYF
TRBJ1-6	-	TRBV30	TRBD1	TGTGCCTGGAGGGAGGGGGCTTCACCCCTCCACTTT	CAWREGASPLHF